A selection of T cell receptor beta chains follows, all from one sample in a study of cytomegalovirus exposure and HLA in healthy donors. Clones were read by immunoSEQ multiplex PCR, and TCRdb kept only the in-frame ones, dropping some. Among 130,000 to 150,000 clones listed, around 66% were seen once. Material: PBMCs. The source is a woman aged 25-40 years in good health and CMV-seropositive. Both conserved end residues are part of each CDR3. Fields, in order: CDR3 protein, clone size, V gene, J gene, D gene. The D gene is left open where the match is weak. Rows give clone size only sometimes, using once, few, many, or a class for an expanded clone.

CDR3aa: CASSYSREAGELFF
abundance: -
v_gene: TRBV6-6
j_gene: TRBJ2-2
d_gene: -

CDR3aa: CASSLQGEQFF
abundance: few
v_gene: TRBV4-2
j_gene: TRBJ2-1
d_gene: -

CDR3aa: CASSMVGQGIYGYTF
abundance: few
v_gene: TRBV5-4
j_gene: TRBJ1-2
d_gene: TRBD1

CDR3aa: CSVHVGFDEQFF
abundance: -
v_gene: TRBV29-1
j_gene: TRBJ2-1
d_gene: -

CDR3aa: CASSLARGYTF
abundance: once
v_gene: TRBV28
j_gene: TRBJ1-2
d_gene: -

CDR3aa: CASSWDINQYNEQFF
abundance: -
v_gene: TRBV5-4
j_gene: TRBJ2-1
d_gene: -

CDR3aa: CASSPSSGVRELFF
abundance: -
v_gene: TRBV9
j_gene: TRBJ2-2
d_gene: -

CDR3aa: CATSRDPDSEAFF
abundance: -
v_gene: TRBV15
j_gene: TRBJ1-1
d_gene: -

CDR3aa: CASSPSGSFIVEQFF
abundance: -
v_gene: TRBV11-2
j_gene: TRBJ2-1
d_gene: TRBD2

CDR3aa: CASSGQGPIGYTF
abundance: -
v_gene: TRBV2
j_gene: TRBJ1-2
d_gene: TRBD1

CDR3aa: CASTEIGGWEDTQYF
abundance: -
v_gene: TRBV9
j_gene: TRBJ2-3
d_gene: TRBD2

CDR3aa: CASSWTGGADTEAFF
abundance: -
v_gene: TRBV5-6
j_gene: TRBJ1-1
d_gene: TRBD1

CDR3aa: CASSPDSGRLKIQYF
abundance: -
v_gene: TRBV27
j_gene: TRBJ2-5
d_gene: TRBD2

CDR3aa: CASSTQISGANVLTF
abundance: -
v_gene: TRBV19
j_gene: TRBJ2-6
d_gene: -

CDR3aa: CASSGNRGIGNTIYF
abundance: -
v_gene: TRBV5-4
j_gene: TRBJ1-3
d_gene: TRBD1

CDR3aa: CASSLSGGSGNTIYF
abundance: -
v_gene: TRBV5-1
j_gene: TRBJ1-3
d_gene: TRBD1

CDR3aa: CASSSRYNEQFF
abundance: -
v_gene: TRBV13
j_gene: TRBJ2-1
d_gene: -

CDR3aa: CASRGAGNVLTF
abundance: once
v_gene: TRBV27
j_gene: TRBJ2-6
d_gene: -

CDR3aa: CASSPLWALSSTDTQYF
abundance: -
v_gene: TRBV5-6
j_gene: TRBJ2-3
d_gene: -

CDR3aa: CASSQPGFPGNTIYF
abundance: few
v_gene: TRBV4-1
j_gene: TRBJ1-3
d_gene: -

CDR3aa: CASSKLAGAYNEQFF
abundance: -
v_gene: TRBV2
j_gene: TRBJ2-1
d_gene: TRBD2

CDR3aa: CASSTLGRRTNEKLFF
abundance: -
v_gene: TRBV5-4
j_gene: TRBJ1-4
d_gene: -

CDR3aa: CSARSGRIPF
abundance: -
v_gene: TRBV20-1
j_gene: TRBJ1-1
d_gene: -

CDR3aa: CASIHRTSGWNEQFF
abundance: -
v_gene: TRBV4-2
j_gene: TRBJ2-1
d_gene: TRBD2

CDR3aa: CATQAAGLSYEQYF
abundance: -
v_gene: TRBV27
j_gene: TRBJ2-7
d_gene: -

CDR3aa: CASNSQLYEQYF
abundance: few
v_gene: TRBV6-1
j_gene: TRBJ2-7
d_gene: -

CDR3aa: CASSLIQGKSTIYF
abundance: -
v_gene: TRBV6-5
j_gene: TRBJ1-3
d_gene: TRBD1